This is a list of T cell receptor beta chains from one sample in a study of OX40 agonist ivuxolimab in advanced cancers. Only in-frame clones appear in the TCRdb table, and some are missing; sequencing was by immunoSEQ multiplex PCR. The sample carries fewer than 40,000 clones, about 92% recorded once. The source was CD4+ or CD8+ T cells sorted from blood, collected in a trial of the OX40 agonist ivuxolimab. The receptor source for this set is an adult with an advanced solid tumor such as melanoma, head and neck, liver or kidney cancer. The CDR3 runs from the conserved cysteine through the conserved F or W. A D gene is named only where the DNA matches it firmly. Size is omitted from some rows. Given values are once, few, many or a class for expanded clones.

>TRBD1|-|TRBJ2-1|TRBV19
TGTGCCAGTAGTATAGACACTGCTTTAGACAGGGACCCCTACAATGAGCAGTTCTTC
CASSIDTALDRDPYNEQFF
>TRBD1|-|TRBJ2-1|TRBV19
TGTGCCAGTAGACAGGACAGGGCTCACAATGAGCAGTTCTTC
CASRQDRAHNEQFF
>TRBD2|few|TRBJ2-3|TRBV28
TGTGCCACCATCGGGACTAGATCAGATACGCAGTATTTT
CATIGTRSDTQYF
>-|-|TRBJ2-3|TRBV19
TGTGCCAGTAGTATAGGGGCCACAGATACGCAGTATTTT
CASSIGATDTQYF
>TRBD2|-|TRBJ2-3|TRBV7-2
TGTGCCAGCAGCTGGGATTCTAGCGGTAGCACAGATACGCAGTATTTT
CASSWDSSGSTDTQYF
>-|-|TRBJ2-5|TRBV11-3
TGTGCCAGCAGCTTAATCGGGGGCCACACCCAGTACTTC
CASSLIGGHTQYF
>TRBD1|-|TRBJ1-4|TRBV7-2
TGTGCCAGCAGCGCGGACAGGCAAGAAAAACTGTTTTTT
CASSADRQEKLFF
>TRBD2|-|TRBJ2-2|TRBV30
TGTGCCTGGCAACAGAAAACTAGCGGGACCGGGGAGCTGTTTTTT
CAWQQKTSGTGELFF
>-|-|TRBJ2-7|TRBV7-2
TGTGCCAGCAGCTTAGTGGACTCTAGCTCCTACGAGCAGTACTTC
CASSLVDSSSYEQYF
>-|-|TRBJ1-2|TRBV29-1
TGCAGCGATCTTAAGGGCTATGGCTACACCTTC
CSDLKGYGYTF
>-|-|TRBJ1-4|TRBV27
TGTGCCAGCAGTCTGGGGAGGGGTGAAAAACTGTTTTTT
CASSLGRGEKLFF
>-|-|TRBJ2-2|TRBV2
TGTGCCAGCAGTGAAGCGAGGGCGACCGGGGAGCTGTTTTTT
CASSEARATGELFF
>-|-|TRBJ1-3|TRBV6-1
TGTGCCAGCAGTGACCACCTACTGGGAAACACCATATATTTT
CASSDHLLGNTIYF
>-|-|TRBJ2-1|TRBV12-5
TGTGCTAGTGGTGGCACCCGCCTTTCAGGGAGCTACAATGAGCAGTTCTTC
CASGGTRLSGSYNEQFF
>-|-|TRBJ1-1|TRBV4-2
TGTGCCAGCAGCCCCCTCGTGAACACTGAAGCTTTCTTT
CASSPLVNTEAFF
>-|-|TRBJ1-5|TRBV6-4
TGTGCCAGCAGTGTCTCCTCGGCGGGCAATCAGCCCCAGCATTTT
CASSVSSAGNQPQHF
>-|-|TRBJ2-5|TRBV10-2
TGCGCCAGCAGTGAGTCGTACCGCCAAGAGACCCAGTACTTC
CASSESYRQETQYF
>-|-|TRBJ2-3|TRBV10-1
TGCGCCAGCAGTGAGTCCAGGGGGGCTACAGATACGCAGTATTTT
CASSESRGATDTQYF
>-|few|TRBJ1-1|TRBV30
TGTGCCTGGGGCCGGCGCAGGATGAACACTGAAGCTTTCTTT
CAWGRRRMNTEAFF
>TRBD2|-|TRBJ2-7|TRBV4-1
TGCGCCAGCAGCCCAAGACAGGGACTAGCGGGAGGCTCCTACGAGCAGTACTTC
CASSPRQGLAGGSYEQYF
>TRBD1|-|TRBJ2-7|TRBV11-2
TGTGCCAGCAGCTTAGTCAGGGGGTCCTACGAGCAGTACTTC
CASSLVRGSYEQYF
>-|-|TRBJ1-3|TRBV28
TGTGCCAGCCAGCGGGGGGGGACTGGAAACACCATATATTTT
CASQRGGTGNTIYF